Below, 7 T cell receptor beta chains from the same sample are listed, as sequenced in a study of cytomegalovirus exposure and HLA in healthy donors. The PCR used 60 Vbeta and 13 Jbeta primers. Only in-frame clones appear in the TCRdb table, and some are missing; sequencing was by immunoSEQ multiplex PCR. The table lists around 97,000 clones, 79% of them singletons, with roughly 3.9% in the top ten. What was sequenced was PBMCs. The receptor source for this set is a man in his forties or fifties in good health and CMV-seropositive.

This chain connects TRBV7-9 to TRBJ2-1; D not certain. Germline V lookup: CDR1 SEHNR, CDR2 FQNEAQ (reference sequence). This CDR3 comprises 12 residues. V was pared by 3 bases and J by 6 bases, with 6 bases between. The CDR3 DNA sequence: TGTGCCAGCAGCTTTCCCAGCAATGAGCAGTTCTTC. Amino acid sequence: CASSFPSNEQFF.

The chain is built from TRBV5-4 and TRBJ2-1, with 9 nucleotides matching TRBD1. After removal of 4 bases from V and 10 bases from J, the junction contained 9 bases not matched to a gene. CDR3 length: 14 residues. Per the germline V gene, CDR1 is SGHNT and CDR2 is YYREEE (reference sequence). The CDR3 here is CASSLGQGSGEQFF. The CDR3 bases are TGTGCCAGCAGCCTGGGACAGGGCTCGGGCGAGCAGTTCTTC.

V usage is TRBV28 and J usage is TRBJ1-5, with 7 positions matching TRBD1. Germline assignment: CDR1 MDHEN and CDR2 SYDVKM. The CDR3 length is 14 residues. Trimming removed 6 bases from V and 5 bases from J; junction bases left unmatched: 7. The CDR3 DNA reads TGTGCCAGCAGGTCCGGGACAGCCGATCAGCCCCAGCATTTT. Protein: CASRSGTADQPQHF.

The chain joins TRBV28 to TRBJ2-6; 7 bases agree with TRBD1. V was clipped by 2 bases and J by 2 bases; unmatched bases: 3. The CDR3 covers 16 residues. Germline assignment: CDR1 MDHEN and CDR2 SYDVKM. The CDR3 DNA follows: TGTGCCAGCAGTTTACTTGACAGGGCTGGGGCCAACGTCCTGACTTTC. It specifies CASSLLDRAGANVLTF. The full variable domain, in which reference TRBV28 and TRBJ2-6 provide the parts outside the CDR3, is DVKVTQSSRYLVKRTGEKVFLECVQDMDHENMFWYRQDPGLGLRLIYFSYDVKMKEKGDIPEGYSVSREKKERFSLILESASTNQTSMYLCASSLLDRAGANVLTFGAGSRLTVL.

This rearrangement joins TRBV29-1 to TRBJ2-7; TRBD2 aligns across 11 bases. Losses at the gene ends were 3 bases for V and 3 bases for J; bases not matched to a gene: 4. This CDR3 has 14 amino acids. Germline V gene lookup returns CDR1 SQVTM and CDR2 ANQGSEA. The CDR3 sequence: CSVDVLAGDYEQYF. CDR3 nucleotides: TGCAGCGTTGATGTACTAGCGGGGGACTACGAGCAGTACTTC.

The chain couples TRBV30 to TRBJ2-7; possible D gene TRBD2, 6 bases. CDR1 is GTSNPN and CDR2 is SVGIG in the germline V gene (reference sequence). The CDR3 is made up of 11 amino acids. The germline V and J ends were trimmed by 0 bases and 9 bases, with 9 bases remaining between them. The CDR3 DNA follows: TGTGCCTGGAGTGTACCGGGGGTGCAGTACTTC. Its protein product is CAWSVPGVQYF.

The chain links TRBV18 to TRBJ2-2, with TRBD2 matching over 12 bases. Per germline, CDR1 KGHSH and CDR2 LQKENI. The CDR3 covers 17 residues. Trimming at V came to 1 base and at J to 6 bases, leaving 6 bases not matched to a gene. The CDR3 here is CASSPQGLAGRAGELFF. As DNA, the CDR3 is TGTGCCAGCTCACCACAAGGACTAGCGGGACGGGCCGGGGAGCTGTTTTTT.